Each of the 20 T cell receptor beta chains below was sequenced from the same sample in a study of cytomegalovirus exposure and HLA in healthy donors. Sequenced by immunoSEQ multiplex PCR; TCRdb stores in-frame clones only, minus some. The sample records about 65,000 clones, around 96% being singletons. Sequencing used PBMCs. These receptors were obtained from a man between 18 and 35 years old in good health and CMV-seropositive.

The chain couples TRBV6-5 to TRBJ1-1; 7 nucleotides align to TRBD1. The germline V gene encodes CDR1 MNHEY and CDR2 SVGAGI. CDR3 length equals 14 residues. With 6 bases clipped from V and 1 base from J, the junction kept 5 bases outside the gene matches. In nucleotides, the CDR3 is TGTGCCAGCAGACCACAGGGGCCGAACACTGAAGCTTTCTTT. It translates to CASRPQGPNTEAFF.

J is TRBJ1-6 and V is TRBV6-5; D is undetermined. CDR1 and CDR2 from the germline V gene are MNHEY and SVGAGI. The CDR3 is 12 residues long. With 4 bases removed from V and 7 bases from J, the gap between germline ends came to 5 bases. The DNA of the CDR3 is TGTGCCAGCAGTTCGAGCAATTCACCCCTCCACTTT. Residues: CASSSSNSPLHF.

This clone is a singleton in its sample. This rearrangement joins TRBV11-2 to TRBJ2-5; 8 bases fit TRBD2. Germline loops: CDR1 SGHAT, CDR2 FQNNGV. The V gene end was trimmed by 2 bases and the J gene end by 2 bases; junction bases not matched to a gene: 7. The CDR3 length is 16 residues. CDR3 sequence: CASSLNPAGVQETQYF. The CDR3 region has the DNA TGTGCCAGCAGCTTAAACCCAGCGGGAGTTCAAGAGACCCAGTACTTC.

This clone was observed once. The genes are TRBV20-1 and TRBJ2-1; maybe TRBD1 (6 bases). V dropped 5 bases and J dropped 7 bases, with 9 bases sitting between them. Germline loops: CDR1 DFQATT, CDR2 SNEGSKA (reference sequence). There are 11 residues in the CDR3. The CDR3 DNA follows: TGCAGTGCTCAACAGGGAAATGAGCAGTTCTTC. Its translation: CSAQQGNEQFF.

In DNA, the CDR3 is TGCGCCAGCAGCTTTACGACTAGCGCCCACTTACCCTACGAGCAGTACTTC. It codes for CASSFTTSAHLPYEQYF. J is TRBJ2-7 and V is TRBV5-1; 8 positions match TRBD2. This CDR3 region has 17 residues. The ends lost 2 bases at V and 2 bases at J; junction bases unmatched: 12. The germline V gene has CDR1 SGHRS and CDR2 YFSETQ.

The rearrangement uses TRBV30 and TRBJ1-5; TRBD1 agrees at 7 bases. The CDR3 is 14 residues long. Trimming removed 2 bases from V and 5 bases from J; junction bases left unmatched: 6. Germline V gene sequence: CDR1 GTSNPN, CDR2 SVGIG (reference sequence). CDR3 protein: CAWSKGAEHQPQHF. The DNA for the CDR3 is TGTGCCTGGAGTAAGGGGGCAGAGCATCAGCCCCAGCATTTT.

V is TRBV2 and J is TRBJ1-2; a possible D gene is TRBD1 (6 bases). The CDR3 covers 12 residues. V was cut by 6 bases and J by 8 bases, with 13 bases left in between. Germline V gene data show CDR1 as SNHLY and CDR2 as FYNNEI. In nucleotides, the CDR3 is TGTGCCAGCAGCCTACAGGGAGGGGGCTACACCTTC. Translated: CASSLQGGGYTF.

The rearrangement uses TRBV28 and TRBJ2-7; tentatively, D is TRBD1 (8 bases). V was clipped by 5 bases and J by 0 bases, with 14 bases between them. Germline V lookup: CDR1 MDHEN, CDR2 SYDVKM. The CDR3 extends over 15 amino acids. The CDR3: CASSPYRGGSYEQYF. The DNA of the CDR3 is TGTGCCAGCAGTCCGTACAGGGGGGGCTCCTACGAGCAGTACTTC.

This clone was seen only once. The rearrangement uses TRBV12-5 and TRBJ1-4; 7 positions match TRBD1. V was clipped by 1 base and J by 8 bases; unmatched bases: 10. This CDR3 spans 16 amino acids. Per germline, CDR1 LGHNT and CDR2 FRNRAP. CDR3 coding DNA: TGTGCTAGTGGTTTGGGAACGACAGGGAGAGGCGAAAAACTGTTTTTT. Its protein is CASGLGTTGRGEKLFF.

The CDR3, as DNA: TGTGCCAGCAGCTTATATGGGAGGGAACTAGCCAAAAACATTCAGTACTTC. Translating it yields CASSLYGRELAKNIQYF. The chain uses TRBV7-2 and TRBJ2-4; 7 bases align to TRBD2. The CDR3 is made up of 17 amino acids. Looked up from germline, CDR1 is SGHTA and CDR2 is FQGNSA. Unmatched junction bases numbered 7, after V lost 2 bases and J lost 0 bases.

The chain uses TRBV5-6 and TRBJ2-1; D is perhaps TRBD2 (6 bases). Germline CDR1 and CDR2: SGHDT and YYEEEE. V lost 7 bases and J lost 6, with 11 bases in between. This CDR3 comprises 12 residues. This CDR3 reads CASGRWGNEQFF. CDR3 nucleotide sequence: TGTGCCAGCGGGAGGTGGGGCAATGAGCAGTTCTTC.

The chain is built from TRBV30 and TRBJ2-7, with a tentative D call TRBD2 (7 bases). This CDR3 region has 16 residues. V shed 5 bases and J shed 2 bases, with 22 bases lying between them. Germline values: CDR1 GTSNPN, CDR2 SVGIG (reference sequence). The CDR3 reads CAWGGDTTSPAYEQYF. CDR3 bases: TGTGCCTGGGGGGGGGACACCACTAGCCCGGCCTACGAGCAGTACTTC.

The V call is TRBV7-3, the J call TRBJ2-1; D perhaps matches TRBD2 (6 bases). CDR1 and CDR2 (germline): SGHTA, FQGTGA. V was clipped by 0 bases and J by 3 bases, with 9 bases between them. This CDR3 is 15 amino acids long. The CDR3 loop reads CASSLTEGFYNEQFF. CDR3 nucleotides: TGTGCCAGCAGCTTAACGGAGGGGTTCTACAATGAGCAGTTCTTC.

The CDR3 nucleotides are TGTGCCAGCAGTCCCCACTCCTACGAGCAGTACTTC. Translation: CASSPHSYEQYF. V is TRBV6-4 and J is TRBJ2-7; D not certain. This CDR3 contains 12 residues. The V and J ends lost 5 bases and 0 bases respectively, with 5 bases between them. CDR1 MRHNA and CDR2 SNTAGT come from the germline V gene.

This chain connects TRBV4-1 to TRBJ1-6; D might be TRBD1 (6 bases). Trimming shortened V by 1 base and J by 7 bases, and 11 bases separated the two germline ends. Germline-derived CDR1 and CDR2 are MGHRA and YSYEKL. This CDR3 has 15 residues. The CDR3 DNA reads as TGCGCCAGCAGCCAAGTCACAGGGCCAAATTCACCCCTCCACTTT. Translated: CASSQVTGPNSPLHF.

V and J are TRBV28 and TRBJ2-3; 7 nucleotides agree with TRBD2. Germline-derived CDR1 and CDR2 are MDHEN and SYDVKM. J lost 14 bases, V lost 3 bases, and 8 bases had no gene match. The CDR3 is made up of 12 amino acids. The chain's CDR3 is CASSFAAGVRYF. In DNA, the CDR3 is TGTGCCAGCAGTTTCGCGGCGGGAGTCCGGTATTTT.

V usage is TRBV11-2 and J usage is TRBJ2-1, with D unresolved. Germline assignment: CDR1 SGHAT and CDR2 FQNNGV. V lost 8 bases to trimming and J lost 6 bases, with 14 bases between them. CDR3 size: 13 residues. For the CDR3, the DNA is TGTGCCAGCGCTTTAGCCTTCCCCAATGAGCAGTTCTTC. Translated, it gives CASALAFPNEQFF.

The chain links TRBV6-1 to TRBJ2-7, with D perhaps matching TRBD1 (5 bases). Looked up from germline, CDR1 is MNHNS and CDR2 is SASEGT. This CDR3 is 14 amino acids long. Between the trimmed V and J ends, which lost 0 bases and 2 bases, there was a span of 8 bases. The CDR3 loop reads CASSEARVPYEQYF. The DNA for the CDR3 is TGTGCCAGCAGTGAAGCCAGGGTGCCCTACGAGCAGTACTTC.

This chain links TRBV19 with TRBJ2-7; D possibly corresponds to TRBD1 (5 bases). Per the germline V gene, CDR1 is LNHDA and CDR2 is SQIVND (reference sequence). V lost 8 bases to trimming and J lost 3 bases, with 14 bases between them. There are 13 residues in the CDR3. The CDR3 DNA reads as TGTGCCAGTGGAGTCAGAAGGGGCTACGAGCAGTACTTC. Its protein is CASGVRRGYEQYF.

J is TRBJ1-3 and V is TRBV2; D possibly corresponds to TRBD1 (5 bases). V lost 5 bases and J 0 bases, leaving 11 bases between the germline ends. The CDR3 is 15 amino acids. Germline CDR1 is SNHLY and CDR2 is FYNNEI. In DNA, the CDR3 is TGTGCCAGCAGTCCAGACAGCCTCTCTGGAAACACCATATATTTT. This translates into CASSPDSLSGNTIYF.